The 23 T cell receptor beta chains below all came from one sample that was sequenced in a study of CD8 T cells in Susac syndrome. cDNA came from about 0.5 to 1 ug RNA primed by random hexamers. Via MiXCR, TCRdb re-called the immunoSEQ multiplex PCR reads, giving one row per CDR3 protein. The repertoire holds over 350,000 distinct CDR3 sequences, with approximately 89% as singletons. Sequencing used CD8+ T cells from PBMCs. Every receptor here comes from a human donor with multiple sclerosis.

The chain employs TRBV15 and TRBJ2-7, with D possibly being TRBD1 or TRBD2 (5 bases each). CDR1 is LNHNV, CDR2 YYDKDF, per germline (reference sequence). V gave up 3 bases and J gave up 4 bases, with 13 bases separating them. CDR3 length: 14 residues. The CDR3 sequence is CATSSRDGLYEQYF. Written as DNA, the CDR3 is TGTGCCACCAGCAGCCGGGACGGACTGTACGAGCAGTACTTC.

The rearrangement uses TRBV4-1 and TRBJ2-1, with D hard to call. V lost 3 bases and J 8 bases, leaving 8 bases between the germline ends. The CDR3 has 12 amino acids. Germline V CDR1 and CDR2: MGHRA, YSYEKL. The chain's CDR3 is CASSHNGDEQFF. The CDR3, as DNA: TGCGCCAGCAGCCATAACGGCGATGAGCAGTTCTTC.

There are a few counts of this clonotype. The CDR3 nucleotides read TGTGCCAGCAGTTTATCGAGTGCCAATGAGCAGTTCTTC. Amino acid sequence: CASSLSSANEQFF. The gene calls are TRBV27 and TRBJ2-1; D gene unclear. The germline V and J ends were trimmed by 0 bases and 6 bases, with 6 bases remaining between them. CDR3 size: 13 residues. Germline lookup yields CDR1 MNHEY and CDR2 SMNVEV (reference sequence).

J is TRBJ2-7 and V is TRBV7-8; possibly TRBD1 for D (6 bases). CDR3 length equals 17 residues. Germline V CDR1 and CDR2: SGHVS, FQNEAQ. V was clipped by 5 bases and J by 0 bases, with 20 bases between them. CDR3 region: CASSHDPDRLSSYEQYF. CDR3 nucleotides: TGTGCCAGCAGCCATGATCCCGACAGGTTAAGCTCCTACGAGCAGTACTTC.

V and J are TRBV29-1 and TRBJ2-7, with 10 bases fitting TRBD1. Germline assignment: CDR1 SQVTM and CDR2 ANQGSEA. The CDR3 contains 12 residues. The trim removed 7 bases at V and 5 bases at J, leaving 5 bases unmatched. Written as DNA, the CDR3 is TGCAGCGGATTGACAGGGGGCCACGAGCAGTACTTC. Its translation is CSGLTGGHEQYF.

The rearrangement links TRBV5-1 to TRBJ1-2; D is uncertain. This CDR3 spans 13 amino acids. Trimming took off 4 bases at V and 8 bases at J, with 15 bases between the two ends. In germline, CDR1 is SGHRS, CDR2 YFSETQ. As DNA, the CDR3 is TGCGCCAGCAGCGAAGCTATCACGAAAGGCTACACCTTC. Protein: CASSEAITKGYTF.

CDR3 loop: CASSWTHGELNEQYF. In DNA, the CDR3 is TGCGCCAGCAGCTGGACCCACGGGGAATTAAACGAGCAGTACTTC. This sequence joins TRBV5-1 and TRBJ2-7; maybe TRBD2 (5 bases). V shed 3 bases and J shed 5 bases, with 18 bases lying between them. The CDR3 loop spans 15 amino acids. CDR1 and CDR2 from the germline V gene are SGHRS and YFSETQ.

The V and J genes are TRBV7-8 and TRBJ2-1, with 8 bases matching TRBD1. Germline values: CDR1 SGHVS, CDR2 FQNEAQ. The V segment lost 5 bases and the J segment 7 bases; nucleotides outside the gene matches: 10. The CDR3 runs to 15 residues. CDR3 in amino acids: CASSARQGQVNEQFF. DNA for the CDR3: TGTGCCAGCAGCGCCCGACAGGGACAGGTAAATGAGCAGTTCTTC.

The V call is TRBV27, the J call TRBJ1-1; no clear D. The CDR3 covers 16 residues. Germline CDR1 reads MNHEY; CDR2 reads SMNVEV (reference sequence). Trimming stripped 4 bases from V and 3 bases from J, with 18 bases between. CDR3 bases: TGTGCCAGCAGTTCCCCGAGTAGCATCGGGGACACTGAAGCTTTCTTT. It yields the protein CASSSPSSIGDTEAFF.

The CDR3 reads CASSYIGVEQPQHF. DNA for the CDR3: TGTGCCAGCAGTTACATAGGGGTAGAGCAGCCCCAGCATTTT. V and J are TRBV6-5 and TRBJ1-5; D might be TRBD1 (5 bases). The germline V gene encodes CDR1 MNHEY and CDR2 SVGAGI. This CDR3 is built from 14 residues. V dropped 2 bases and J dropped 7 bases, with 12 bases sitting between them.

This clonotype was counted a single time. The chain employs TRBV6-6 and TRBJ2-1; D remains unclear. V gave up 7 bases and J gave up 4 bases, with 8 bases separating them. Germline CDR1 MNHNY, CDR2 SVGAGI (reference sequence). The CDR3 runs 12 residues. CDR3 coding DNA: TGTGCCAGCAATGAGATATACAATGAGCAGTTCTTC. Amino acid sequence: CASNEIYNEQFF.

This clonotype was detected once. The chain recombines TRBV6-6 with TRBJ1-5, with D possibly TRBD1 on 5 matching bases. Germline V CDR1 and CDR2: MNHNY, SVGAGI (reference sequence). The germline V and J ends were trimmed by 0 bases and 5 bases, with 5 bases remaining between them. There are 13 residues in the CDR3. Written as DNA, the CDR3 is TGTGCCAGCAGTTACTCAGGGGATCAGCCCCAGCATTTT. Its protein is CASSYSGDQPQHF.

The table lists this clonotype with a count of one. The rearrangement uses TRBV7-9 and TRBJ1-1; 8 bases are a match to TRBD1. The J segment lost 5 bases and the V segment lost 1 base, leaving 3 bases of the junction unmatched. This CDR3 has 14 residues. CDR1 and CDR2 from the germline V gene are SEHNR and FQNEAQ (reference sequence). CDR3 protein: CASSLGTGWTEAFF. The CDR3 DNA reads TGTGCCAGCAGCTTAGGGACAGGGTGGACTGAAGCTTTCTTT.

V gene TRBV27 combines with J gene TRBJ2-7, with D possibly being TRBD2 (7 bases). The CDR3 length is 14 residues. Between the trimmed V and J ends, which lost 3 bases and 6 bases, there was a span of 15 bases. Per the germline V gene, CDR1 is MNHEY and CDR2 is SMNVEV (reference sequence). Written as DNA, the CDR3 is TGTGCCAGCAGTTTGGGGGGGGCGTGGAGCGAGCAGTACTTC. This sequence encodes CASSLGGAWSEQYF.

The J gene is TRBJ2-7, the V gene TRBV27; D perhaps matches TRBD1 (6 bases). The CDR3 length is 14 residues. Germline loops: CDR1 MNHEY, CDR2 SMNVEV (reference sequence). V was shortened by 6 bases and J by 2 bases, with 14 bases between the two germline ends. Written as DNA, the CDR3 is TGTGCCAGCAGCCTGCTGGACAGCACCTACGAGCAGTACTTC. Translating gives CASSLLDSTYEQYF.

The rearrangement uses TRBV7-9 and TRBJ2-1; D unclear. Trimming removed 0 bases at V and 9 bases at J, with 12 bases between. Germline loops: CDR1 SEHNR, CDR2 FQNEAQ (reference sequence). The CDR3 has 14 residues. CDR3 amino acids: CASSLARFYGEQFF. CDR3 coding DNA: TGTGCCAGCAGCTTAGCGCGTTTTTACGGTGAGCAGTTCTTC.

V is TRBV30 and J is TRBJ1-2; 10 nucleotides match TRBD1. The CDR3 has 13 residues. With 2 bases clipped from V and 6 bases from J, the junction kept 3 bases outside the gene matches. Germline V gene data show CDR1 as GTSNPN and CDR2 as SVGIG (reference sequence). CDR3 in amino acids: CAWSLTGGNGYTF. The CDR3 DNA sequence: TGTGCCTGGAGTTTGACAGGGGGCAATGGCTACACCTTC.

A single count supports this clonotype. An end of the junction differs from the germline gene, which may be a read error. The chain is built from TRBV30 and TRBJ2-3; 7 nucleotides align to TRBD2. Germline CDR1 reads GTSNPN; CDR2 reads SVGIG (reference sequence). There are 14 residues in the CDR3. The CDR3 sequence is CAWTGSGIFSSEVF. In DNA form, the CDR3 reads TGTGCCTGGACCGGGAGCGGGATATTCTCTAGCGAAGTATTT.

The genes are TRBV6-1 and TRBJ2-1, with TRBD1 matching over 9 bases. Germline V gene sequence: CDR1 MNHNS, CDR2 SASEGT. The CDR3 spans 14 residues. V shed 8 bases, J shed 3 bases, and the junction held 5 bases outside the gene matches. The CDR3 DNA is TGTGCCAGCCCCGGGACAGGGAACTACAATGAGCAGTTCTTC. As protein: CASPGTGNYNEQFF.

The chain is built from TRBV28 and TRBJ1-6; D call uncertain. V gave up 4 bases and J gave up 9 bases, with 7 bases separating them. The CDR3 is 12 amino acids. Germline loops: CDR1 MDHEN, CDR2 SYDVKM. The CDR3 protein is CASSWEGSPLHF. The CDR3 DNA follows: TGTGCCAGCAGTTGGGAGGGTTCACCCCTCCACTTT.

The chain carries TRBV11-1 and TRBJ2-3; 10 bases are shared with TRBD2. This CDR3 region has 17 residues. V was pared by 0 bases and J by 5 bases, with 8 bases of the junction left unmatched. CDR1 SGHAT and CDR2 FQDESV come from the germline V gene (reference sequence). The CDR3 loop is CASSLAPSGGAEDTQYF. For the CDR3, the DNA is TGTGCCAGCAGCTTAGCGCCCAGCGGGGGGGCCGAAGATACGCAGTATTTT.

This chain joins TRBV29-1 and TRBJ2-5; 7 bases fit TRBD2. The germline V gene has CDR1 SQVTM and CDR2 ANQGSEA. V lost 4 bases and J lost 2; bases outside the gene matches: 10. The length of the CDR3 is 15 residues. Here the CDR3 DNA reads TGCAGCGTTGGGGGTTGGCGGGAGTGGCAAGAGACCCAGTACTTC. It is translated as CSVGGWREWQETQYF.

V is TRBV9 and J is TRBJ2-7; 9 bases are a match to TRBD2. The CDR3 spans 15 residues. With V trimmed by 0 bases and J by 3 bases, 4 bases remained unmatched. Germline lookup yields CDR1 SGDLS and CDR2 YYNGEE. In nucleotides, the CDR3 is TGTGCCAGCAGCGTAGGTAGTAGCGGGAGCTACGAGCAGTACTTC. Translating it yields CASSVGSSGSYEQYF.